Below, 15 T cell receptor beta chains from the same sample are listed, as sequenced in a study of CD4+ T cells in melanoma. The data were produced by immunoSEQ multiplex PCR, yet TCRdb's version contains in-frame clones alone and is incomplete. The sample comprises about 20,000 clones, roughly 85% of which are singletons, and roughly 5% rests with the top ten. Sequencing used cells from a culture (not recorded whether cultured in vitro). Source of these receptors: a human donor with melanoma.

V is TRBV7-3 and J is TRBJ2-3; possible D gene TRBD2, 6 bases. The CDR3 runs 11 residues. The V gene lost 5 bases and the J gene lost 7 bases, with 7 bases spanning the gap. CDR1 is SGHTA and CDR2 is FQGTGA in the germline V gene. CDR3: CASSGGNTQYF. CDR3 sequence (DNA): TGTGCCAGCAGCGGGGGGAATACGCAGTATTTT. The full variable domain, completed using reference TRBV7-3 and TRBJ2-3, is GAGVSQTPSNKVTEKGKYVELRCDPISGHTALYWYRQSLGQGPEFLIYFQGTGAADDSGLPNDRFFAVRPEGSVSTLKIQRTERGDSAVYLCASSGGNTQYFGPGTRLTVL.

This clone has a single count. This chain connects TRBV20-1 to TRBJ1-1; a weak D match, TRBD1 (5 bases). The V gene's germline CDR1 is DFQATT and CDR2 SNEGSKA (reference sequence). CDR3 length equals 11 residues. V lost 3 bases and J 3 bases, leaving 5 bases between the germline ends. The CDR3 DNA reads TGCAGTGCTAGGGGGGACACTGAAGCTTTCTTT. The encoded protein is CSARGDTEAFF.

The J gene is TRBJ2-5, the V gene TRBV7-2; the D gene could be TRBD1 or TRBD2 (6 bases each). V shed 4 bases and J shed 5 bases, with 20 bases lying between them. The germline gives CDR1 SGHTA, CDR2 FQGNSA. This CDR3 spans 16 amino acids. The chain's CDR3 is CASSSRSSGAYETQYF. The CDR3 DNA reads as TGTGCCAGCAGCTCGCGTAGTTCGGGGGCCTATGAGACCCAGTACTTC.

The chain links TRBV19 to TRBJ2-3; no reliable D call. The CDR3 has 14 amino acids. Trimming cost V 7 bases and J 2 bases, with 13 bases left between them. Looked up from germline, CDR1 is LNHDA and CDR2 is SQIVND (reference sequence). This CDR3 is CASKSRLDTDTQYF. The CDR3 bases are TGTGCCAGTAAGAGTCGACTGGACACAGATACGCAGTATTTT.

J is TRBJ2-5 and V is TRBV11-2; TRBD2 matches at 13 bases. Unmatched junction bases numbered 4, after V lost 5 bases and J lost 1 base. Germline values: CDR1 SGHAT, CDR2 FQNNGV. The CDR3 is made up of 16 amino acids. DNA for the CDR3: TGTGCCAGCAGCAAACGACTAGCGGGGGGCCAAGAGACCCAGTACTTC. The encoded protein is CASSKRLAGGQETQYF.

The chain couples TRBV6-1 to TRBJ2-7, with 9 bases matching TRBD1. Germline V lookup: CDR1 MNHNS, CDR2 SASEGT. With V trimmed by 3 bases and J by 2 bases, 5 bases remained unmatched. The CDR3 runs to 15 residues. The CDR3 nucleotides are TGTGCCAGCAGTGAGTGGGGGACAGGGCCCTACGAGCAGTACTTC. This encodes CASSEWGTGPYEQYF.

The chain is built from TRBV30 and TRBJ1-6; 8 nucleotides agree with TRBD1. The CDR3 runs 17 residues. The germline CDR1 and CDR2 sequences are GTSNPN and SVGIG (reference sequence). Trimming removed 2 bases from V and 7 bases from J; junction bases left unmatched: 13. CDR3 in amino acids: CAWSKGKQGVLNSPLHF. In DNA form, the CDR3 reads TGTGCCTGGAGTAAAGGAAAACAGGGGGTCTTAAATTCACCCCTCCACTTT.

The chain joins TRBV19 to TRBJ1-2; D unclear. Germline assignment: CDR1 LNHDA and CDR2 SQIVND (reference sequence). The CDR3 sequence is 13 residues long. V shed 0 bases and J shed 8 bases, with 10 bases lying between them. For the CDR3, the DNA is TGTGCCAGTAGTATAGACCGCAGTGGCGGCTACACCTTC. Its protein product is CASSIDRSGGYTF. Looking up the rest from reference TRBV19 and TRBJ1-2 gives the full variable domain: DGGITQSPKYLFRKEGQNVTLSCEQNLNHDAMYWYRQDPGQGLRLIYYSQIVNDFQKGDIAEGYSVSREKKESFPLTVTSAQKNPTAFYLCASSIDRSGGYTFGSGTRLTVV.

The chain uses TRBV6-5 and TRBJ2-2, with 11 bases lining up with TRBD1. Germline CDR1 is MNHEY and CDR2 is SVGAGI. Trimming at V came to 1 base and at J to 3 bases, leaving 1 base not matched to a gene. The CDR3 consists of 16 residues. In DNA form, the CDR3 reads TGTGCCAGCAGTTACTGGGGACAGGGGGACACCGGGGAGCTGTTTTTT. This encodes CASSYWGQGDTGELFF.

The V gene is TRBV5-1, the J gene TRBJ2-1; D gene ambiguous. Germline CDR1 is SGHRS and CDR2 is YFSETQ. The germline V and J ends were trimmed by 9 bases and 0 bases, with 10 bases remaining between them. The CDR3 extends over 13 amino acids. As DNA, the CDR3 is TGCGCCACCAGATCGGGCTCCTACAATGAGCAGTTCTTC. It encodes CATRSGSYNEQFF.

The chain employs TRBV10-1 and TRBJ2-3; D may be TRBD1 (6 bases). CDR1 and CDR2 (germline): WNHNN, SYGVQD (reference sequence). There are 13 residues in the CDR3. With 5 bases removed from V and 6 bases from J, the gap between germline ends came to 12 bases. The DNA of the CDR3 is TGCGCCAGCAGTCGGGACACCACGGATACGCAGTATTTT. This sequence encodes CASSRDTTDTQYF.

The chain carries TRBV5-6 and TRBJ2-3; a possible D gene is TRBD2 (5 bases). The CDR3 runs to 16 residues. Trimming removed 2 bases from V and 0 bases from J, with 13 bases in between. Germline-derived CDR1 and CDR2 are SGHDT and YYEEEE. The CDR3 spells CASSFLSTRSTDTQYF. CDR3 DNA sequence: TGTGCCAGCAGCTTCTTATCAACTAGAAGCACAGATACGCAGTATTTT.

This sequence joins TRBV5-6 and TRBJ1-2, with TRBD1 matching 9 bases. V lost 1 base, J lost 3 bases, and 7 bases stayed unmatched. The length of the CDR3 is 16 residues. Per germline, CDR1 SGHDT and CDR2 YYEEEE. Written as DNA, the CDR3 is TGTGCCAGCAGCTTGTTACAGGGGGCGCGGTACTATGGCTACACCTTC. Protein: CASSLLQGARYYGYTF.

The gene calls are TRBV10-3 and TRBJ1-3; no clear D. The CDR3 is 12 amino acids. Germline V gene data show CDR1 as ENHRY and CDR2 as SYGVKD. V shed 6 bases and J shed 2 bases, with 5 bases lying between them. The CDR3 sequence is CAISRPGNTIYF. CDR3 DNA sequence: TGTGCCATCAGCCGACCTGGAAACACCATATATTTT.

This chain connects TRBV2 to TRBJ1-4; no definite D call. Per the germline V gene, CDR1 is SNHLY and CDR2 is FYNNEI. The CDR3 consists of 12 residues. Trimming removed 7 bases from V and 4 bases from J, with 7 bases in between. The CDR3 protein is CASNGFNEKLFF. CDR3 DNA: TGTGCCAGCAACGGATTTAATGAAAAACTGTTTTTT.